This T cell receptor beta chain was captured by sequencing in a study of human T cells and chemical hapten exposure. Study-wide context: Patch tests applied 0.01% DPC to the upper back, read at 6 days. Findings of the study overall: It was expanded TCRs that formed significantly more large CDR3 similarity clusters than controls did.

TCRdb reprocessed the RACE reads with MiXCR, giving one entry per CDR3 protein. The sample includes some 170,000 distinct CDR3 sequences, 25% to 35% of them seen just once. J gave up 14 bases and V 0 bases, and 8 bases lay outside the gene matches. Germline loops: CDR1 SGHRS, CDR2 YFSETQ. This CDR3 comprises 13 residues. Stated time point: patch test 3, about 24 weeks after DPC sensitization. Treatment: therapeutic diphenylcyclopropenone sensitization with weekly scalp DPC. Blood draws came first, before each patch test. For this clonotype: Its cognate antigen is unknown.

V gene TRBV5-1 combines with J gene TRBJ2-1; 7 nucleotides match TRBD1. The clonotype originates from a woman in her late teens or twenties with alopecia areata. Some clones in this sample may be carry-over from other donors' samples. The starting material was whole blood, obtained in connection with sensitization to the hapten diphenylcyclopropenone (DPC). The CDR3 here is CASSLGTGESKFF. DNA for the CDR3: TGCGCCAGCAGCTTGGGCACAGGGGAAAGTAAGTTCTTC.